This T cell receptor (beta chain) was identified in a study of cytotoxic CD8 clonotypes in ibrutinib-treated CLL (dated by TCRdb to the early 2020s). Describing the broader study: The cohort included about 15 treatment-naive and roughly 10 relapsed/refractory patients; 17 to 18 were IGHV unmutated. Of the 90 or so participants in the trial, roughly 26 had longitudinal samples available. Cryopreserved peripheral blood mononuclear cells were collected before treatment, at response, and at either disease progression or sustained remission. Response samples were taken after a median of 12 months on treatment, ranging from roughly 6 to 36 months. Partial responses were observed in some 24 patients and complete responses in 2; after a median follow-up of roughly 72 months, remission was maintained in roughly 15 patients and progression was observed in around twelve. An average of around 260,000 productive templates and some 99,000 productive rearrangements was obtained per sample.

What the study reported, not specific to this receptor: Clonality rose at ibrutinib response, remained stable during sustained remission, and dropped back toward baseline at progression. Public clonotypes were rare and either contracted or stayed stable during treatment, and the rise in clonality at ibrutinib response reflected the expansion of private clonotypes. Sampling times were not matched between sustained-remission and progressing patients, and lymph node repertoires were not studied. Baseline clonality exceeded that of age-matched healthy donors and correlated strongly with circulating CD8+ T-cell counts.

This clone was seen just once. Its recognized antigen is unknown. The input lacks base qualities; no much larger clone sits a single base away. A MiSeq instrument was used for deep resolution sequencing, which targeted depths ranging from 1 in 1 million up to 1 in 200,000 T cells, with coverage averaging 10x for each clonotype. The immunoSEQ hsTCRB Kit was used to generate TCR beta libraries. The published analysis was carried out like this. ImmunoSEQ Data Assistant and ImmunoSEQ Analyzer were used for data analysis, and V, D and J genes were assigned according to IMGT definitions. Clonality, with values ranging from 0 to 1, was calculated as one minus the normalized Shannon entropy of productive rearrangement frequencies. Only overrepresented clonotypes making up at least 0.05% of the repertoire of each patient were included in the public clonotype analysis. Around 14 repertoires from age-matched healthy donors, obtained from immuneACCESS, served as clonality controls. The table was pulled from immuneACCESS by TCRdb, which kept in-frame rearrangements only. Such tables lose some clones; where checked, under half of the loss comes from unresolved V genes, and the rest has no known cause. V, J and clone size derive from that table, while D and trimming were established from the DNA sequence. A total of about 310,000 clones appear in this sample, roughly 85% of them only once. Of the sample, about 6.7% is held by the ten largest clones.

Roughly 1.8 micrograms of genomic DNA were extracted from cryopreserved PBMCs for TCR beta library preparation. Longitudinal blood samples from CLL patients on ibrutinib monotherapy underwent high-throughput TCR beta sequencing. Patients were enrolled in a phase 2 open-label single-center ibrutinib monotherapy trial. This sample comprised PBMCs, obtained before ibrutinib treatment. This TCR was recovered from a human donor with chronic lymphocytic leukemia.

The CDR3: CARSFLSFEEPTVQETQYF. The DNA sequence is as follows: TGTGCCAGAAGCTTTTTGTCGTTCGAGGAGCCGACTGTCCAAGAGACCCAGTACTTC. The chain joins TRBV5-3 to TRBJ2-5, with the D gene not clear enough to name. TRBV5-3 is identified as an open reading frame with a role that is uncertain. From cysteine to phenylalanine, the CDR3 is 19 amino acids long. Of the read, only the CDR3 DNA is kept; its 57 bases are in frame from base 1. V is clipped by 2 bases and J by 1 base, and the sequence between their germline boundaries is 24 bases long.